This record looks at one T cell receptor (beta chain) sequence and its context. Per the authors' pipeline: Counts of nucleated cells, estimated from reference gene primer amplification, were obtained. The table came from immunoSEQ multiplex PCR; TCRdb's copy has only in-frame clones and leaves some out. V and J calls and clone size come straight from that table; D and trimming were deduced from the DNA. Of 55,000 to 70,000 clones in the sample, approximately 78% were seen once. The entry originates in a study of blood T cell repertoires in COVID-19. The CDR3 sequence is 13 residues long. V lost 6 bases and J 7 bases, leaving 19 bases between the germline ends. The germline gives CDR1 SQVTM, CDR2 ANQGSEA.

Material for sequencing was peripheral blood. This sequence was found in a woman older than 75 with acute or convalescent COVID-19. The chain is built from TRBV29-1 and TRBJ2-7, with D tentatively TRBD1 (5 bases). DNA for the CDR3: TGCAGCGTCGGAACCGCAGGGATCCGGGAGCAGTACTTC. It codes for CSVGTAGIREQYF.